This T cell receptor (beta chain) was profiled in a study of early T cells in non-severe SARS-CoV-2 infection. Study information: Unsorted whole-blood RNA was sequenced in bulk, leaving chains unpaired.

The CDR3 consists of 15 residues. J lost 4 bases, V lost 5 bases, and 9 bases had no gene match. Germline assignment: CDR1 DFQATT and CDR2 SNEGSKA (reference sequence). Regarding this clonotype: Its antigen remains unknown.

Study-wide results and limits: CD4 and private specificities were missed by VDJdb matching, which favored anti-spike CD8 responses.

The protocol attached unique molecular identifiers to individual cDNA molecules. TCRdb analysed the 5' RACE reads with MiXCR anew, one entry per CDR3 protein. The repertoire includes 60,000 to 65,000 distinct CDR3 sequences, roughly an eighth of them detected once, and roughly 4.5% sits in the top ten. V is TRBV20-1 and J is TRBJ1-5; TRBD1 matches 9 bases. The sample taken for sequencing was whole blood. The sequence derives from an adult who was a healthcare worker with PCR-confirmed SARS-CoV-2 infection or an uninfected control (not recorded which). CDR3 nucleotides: TGCAGTGCTGAGGACAGGGGTTTAAGGAATCAGCCCCAGCATTTT. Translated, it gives CSAEDRGLRNQPQHF.